Below, 21 T cell receptor beta chains from the same sample are listed, as sequenced in a study of blood T cell repertoires in COVID-19. TCRdb's table, derived via immunoSEQ multiplex PCR, lists solely in-frame clones and lacks some. The data hold over 150,000 clones, with about 80% observed a single time. The sequenced material came from peripheral blood. The source is an older woman with acute or convalescent COVID-19.

The chain recombines TRBV19 with TRBJ1-6; D possibly corresponds to TRBD1 (5 bases). The CDR3 covers 14 residues. V was pared by 7 bases and J by 8 bases, with 15 bases between. In germline, CDR1 is LNHDA, CDR2 SQIVND (reference sequence). The CDR3 coding sequence is TGTGCCAGTACCTTTGACAGAACCCATTCACCCCTCCACTTT. This sequence encodes CASTFDRTHSPLHF.

This chain uses TRBV19 with TRBJ2-7, with TRBD1 matching over 9 bases. CDR3 size: 15 residues. Germline trimming cut 4 bases from V and 3 bases from J; bases unmatched to any gene: 7. Germline V gives CDR1 LNHDA, CDR2 SQIVND (reference sequence). The DNA of the CDR3 is TGTGCCAGTAGTACGGGACAGGGATCCTTCTACGAGCAGTACTTC. Its protein product is CASSTGQGSFYEQYF.

This chain connects TRBV10-3 to TRBJ2-7; possibly TRBD1 for D (6 bases). With 3 bases removed from V and 3 bases from J, the gap between germline ends came to 15 bases. The length of the CDR3 is 15 residues. The germline V gene has CDR1 ENHRY and CDR2 SYGVKD. CDR3 sequence reads: CAISDRDKAFYEQYF. CDR3 coding DNA: TGTGCCATCAGTGATCGGGACAAAGCGTTCTACGAGCAGTACTTC.

This rearrangement joins TRBV19 to TRBJ1-1; tentative D call: TRBD1 (6 bases). Trimming took off 6 bases at V and 2 bases at J, with 13 bases between the two ends. The germline CDR1 and CDR2 sequences are LNHDA and SQIVND (reference sequence). The CDR3 runs 14 residues. The CDR3 loop is CASRTDRLNTEAFF. The DNA of the CDR3 is TGTGCCAGTAGAACCGACAGGTTAAACACTGAAGCTTTCTTT.

The rearrangement uses TRBV3-1 (or the pseudogene TRBV3-2) and TRBJ1-4; no clear D gene. In germline, CDR1 is LGHDT, CDR2 YNNKEL (reference sequence). V was clipped by 1 base and J by 7 bases, with 7 bases between them. This CDR3 comprises 13 residues. This chain's CDR3 is CASSQVYGEKLFF. DNA for the CDR3: TGTGCCAGCAGCCAAGTCTATGGTGAAAAACTGTTTTTT.

As regards this clone: In the same sample, other DNA sequences code for this CDR3. The CDR3 here is CASSQRGGYGYTF. The CDR3 coding sequence is TGTGCCAGCAGCCAGAGGGGGGGGTATGGCTACACCTTC. The rearrangement uses TRBV3-1 (or the pseudogene TRBV3-2) and TRBJ1-2; maybe TRBD1 (6 bases). The CDR3 runs to 13 residues. The V gene lost 3 bases and the J gene lost 5 bases, with 10 bases spanning the gap. CDR1 and CDR2 (germline): LGHDT, YNNKEL (reference sequence).

The gene calls are TRBV28 and TRBJ2-1; 7 nucleotides match TRBD2. Trimming took 4 bases from V and 0 from J; bases not matched to a gene: 6. This CDR3 spans 16 amino acids. Germline V CDR1 and CDR2: MDHEN, SYDVKM. As DNA, the CDR3 is TGTGCCAGCAGTTCCCTAGGCGGGAGCTCCTACAATGAGCAGTTCTTC. It codes for CASSSLGGSSYNEQFF.

This rearrangement joins TRBV5-8 to TRBJ2-7; tentatively, D is TRBD1 (5 bases). CDR1 SGHTS and CDR2 YDEGEE come from the germline V gene. Trimming took off 4 bases at V and 2 bases at J, with 19 bases between the two ends. The CDR3 runs to 16 residues. The CDR3 sequence is CASSALTTTVAYEQYF. In nucleotides, the CDR3 is TGTGCCAGCAGCGCACTAACCACGACAGTAGCCTACGAGCAGTACTTC.

The chain employs TRBV5-1 and TRBJ1-6; D not resolved. From germline, CDR1 is SGHRS and CDR2 YFSETQ. With 0 bases removed from V and 7 bases from J, the gap between germline ends came to 8 bases. The CDR3 sequence is 14 residues long. In DNA form, the CDR3 reads TGCGCCAGCAGCTTGGACAGCTTCAATTCACCCCTCCACTTT. Protein: CASSLDSFNSPLHF.

In this sample, this clone turned up a few times. This rearrangement joins TRBV14 to TRBJ2-3; D is possibly TRBD1 (5 bases). In germline, CDR1 is SGHDN, CDR2 FVKESK. The CDR3 sequence is 13 residues long. The V end was cut by 5 bases, the J end by 8 bases, with 14 bases between. In DNA, the CDR3 is TGTGCCAGCAGCGAACAGGTCCTCGCTACGCAGTATTTT. Amino acids: CASSEQVLATQYF.

The J gene is TRBJ2-5, the V gene TRBV7-9, with TRBD1 matching over 10 bases. Looked up from germline, CDR1 is SEHNR and CDR2 is FQNEAQ (reference sequence). V dropped 5 bases and J dropped 4; count of bases not matched to a gene: 7. This CDR3 region has 15 residues. This CDR3 is CASSPWTGGGETQYF. In DNA form, the CDR3 reads TGTGCCAGCAGCCCTTGGACAGGGGGAGGAGAGACCCAGTACTTC.

The gene calls are TRBV28 and TRBJ1-6, with 8 bases lining up with TRBD1. Germline V CDR1 and CDR2: MDHEN, SYDVKM. The V segment lost 7 bases and the J segment 6 bases; nucleotides outside the gene matches: 8. The CDR3 contains 15 residues. CDR3 DNA: TGTGCCAGCAACAAAAACAGGGGGGGTAATTCACCCCTCCACTTT. This codes for CASNKNRGGNSPLHF.

This chain joins TRBV6-1 and TRBJ2-1; 7 bases line up with TRBD2. Germline CDR1 and CDR2: MNHNS and SASEGT. There are 17 residues in the CDR3. V lost 2 bases to trimming and J lost 7 bases; unmatched junction nucleotides: 14. This chain's CDR3 is CASSEPPLAGEVNEQFF. CDR3 DNA sequence: TGTGCCAGCAGTGAACCCCCTTTGGCGGGAGAGGTGAATGAGCAGTTCTTC.

The chain links TRBV2 to TRBJ1-3; no clear D. The V gene's germline CDR1 is SNHLY and CDR2 FYNNEI. V dropped 6 bases and J dropped 2 bases, with 14 bases sitting between them. The CDR3 extends over 15 amino acids. The CDR3 spells CASRWRQLAGNTIYF. CDR3 DNA: TGTGCCAGCAGGTGGAGGCAGCTAGCTGGAAACACCATATATTTT.

V gene TRBV29-1 combines with J gene TRBJ1-2, with TRBD1 as a possible D gene (6 bases). The CDR3 contains 11 residues. V was trimmed by 7 bases and J by 9 bases, leaving 15 bases between them. CDR1 is SQVTM, CDR2 ANQGSEA, per germline. This CDR3 reads CSAGTGFSYTF. In nucleotides, the CDR3 is TGCAGCGCCGGAACAGGGTTTAGCTACACCTTC. Combining the CDR3 with reference TRBV29-1 and TRBJ1-2 gives the whole variable domain SAVISQKPSRDICQRGTSLTIQCQVDSQVTMMFWYRQQPGQSLTLIATANQGSEATYESGFVIDKFPISRPNLTFSTLTVSNMSPEDSSIYLCSAGTGFSYTFGSGTRLTVV.

V gene TRBV28 combines with J gene TRBJ2-7; 7 nucleotides line up with TRBD2. Per germline, CDR1 MDHEN and CDR2 SYDVKM. J gave up 2 bases and V 8 bases, and 15 bases lay outside the gene matches. The CDR3 has 16 amino acids. CDR3 amino acids: CASPPRGETDPYEQYF. Here the CDR3 DNA reads TGTGCCAGCCCCCCCCGGGGGGAAACGGATCCCTACGAGCAGTACTTC.

V is TRBV24-1 and J is TRBJ2-3; D not resolved. Germline V gives CDR1 KGHDR, CDR2 SFDVKD. The CDR3 runs to 13 residues. V lost 7 bases, J lost 0 bases, and 7 bases lay in between. The DNA of the CDR3 is TGTGCCACCAGCCCCGGGAGCACAGATACGCAGTATTTT. Translation: CATSPGSTDTQYF.

V is TRBV7-9 and J is TRBJ1-5, with TRBD1 as a possible D gene (5 bases). The V gene lost 5 bases and the J gene lost 6 bases, with 11 bases spanning the gap. Germline values: CDR1 SEHNR, CDR2 FQNEAQ (reference sequence). The CDR3 extends over 13 amino acids. CDR3 DNA: TGTGCCAGCAGCCCAGGGCGGGGTCAGCCCCAGCATTTT. Encoded protein: CASSPGRGQPQHF.

This rearrangement joins TRBV5-6 to TRBJ1-4, with 12 positions matching TRBD1. This CDR3 spans 15 amino acids. Germline CDR1 SGHDT, CDR2 YYEEEE. J gave up 8 bases and V 4 bases, and 6 bases lay outside the gene matches. The CDR3 coding sequence is TGTGCCAGCAGCCGTGGGGACAGGGGGCAAGAAAAACTGTTTTTT. Protein sequence: CASSRGDRGQEKLFF. The full variable domain, in which reference TRBV5-6 and TRBJ1-4 provide the parts outside the CDR3, is DAGVTQSPTHLIKTRGQQVTLRCSPKSGHDTVSWYQQALGQGPQFIFQYYEEEERQRGNFPDRFSGHQFPNYSSELNVNALLLGDSALYLCASSRGDRGQEKLFFGSGTQLSVL.

The rearrangement uses TRBV2 and TRBJ1-2, with TRBD1 matching 7 bases. CDR3 length: 13 amino acids. V lost 6 bases to trimming and J lost 4 bases; unmatched junction nucleotides: 5. Germline V gene data show CDR1 as SNHLY and CDR2 as FYNNEI. CDR3 nucleotides: TGTGCCAGCAGGACGGGACAGCTCTATGGCTACACCTTC. Amino acid sequence: CASRTGQLYGYTF.

The CDR3 bases are TGTGCCAGCAGTGACCACAGGGTTTCGTGCCCCCTCCACTTT. Amino acid sequence: CASSDHRVSCPLHF. This sequence joins TRBV25-1 and TRBJ1-6; a possible D gene is TRBD1 (6 bases). Trimming took 3 bases from V and 13 from J, leaving 16 bases between them. Germline CDR1 is MGHDK and CDR2 is SYGVNS. This CDR3 is 14 amino acids long.